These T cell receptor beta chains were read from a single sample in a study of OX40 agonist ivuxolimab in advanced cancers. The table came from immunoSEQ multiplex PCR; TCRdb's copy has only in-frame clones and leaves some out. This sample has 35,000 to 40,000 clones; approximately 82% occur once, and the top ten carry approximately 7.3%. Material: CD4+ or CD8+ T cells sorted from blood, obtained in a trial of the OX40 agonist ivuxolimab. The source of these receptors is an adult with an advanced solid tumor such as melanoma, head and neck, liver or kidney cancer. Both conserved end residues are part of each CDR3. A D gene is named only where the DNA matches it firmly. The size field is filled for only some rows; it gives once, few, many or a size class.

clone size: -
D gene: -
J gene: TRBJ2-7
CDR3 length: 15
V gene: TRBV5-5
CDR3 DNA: TGTGCCAGCAGCCCAGAGTTGGTGGACTCCTACGAGCAGTACTTC
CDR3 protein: CASSPELVDSYEQYF

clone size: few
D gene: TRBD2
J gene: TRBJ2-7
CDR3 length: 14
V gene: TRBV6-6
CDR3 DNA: TGTGCCAGCAGTTACTCCTCGGGAGGCTACGAGCAGTACTTC
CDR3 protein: CASSYSSGGYEQYF

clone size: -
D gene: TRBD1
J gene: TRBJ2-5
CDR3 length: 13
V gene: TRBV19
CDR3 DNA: TGTGCGACAGGAACACAGGGGCAAGAGACCCAGTACTTC
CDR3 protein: CATGTQGQETQYF

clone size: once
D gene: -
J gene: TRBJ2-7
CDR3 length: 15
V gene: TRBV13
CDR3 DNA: TGTGCCAGCAGCTTAGGTGGGGAACCCGTCGGCGAGCAGTACTTC
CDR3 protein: CASSLGGEPVGEQYF

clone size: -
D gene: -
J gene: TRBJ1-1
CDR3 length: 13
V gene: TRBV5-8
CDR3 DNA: TGTGCCAGCAGCTTGATGGGGGGCTCCGAAGCTTTCTTT
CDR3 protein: CASSLMGGSEAFF

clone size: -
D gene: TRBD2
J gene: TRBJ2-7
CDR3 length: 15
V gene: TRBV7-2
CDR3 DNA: TGTGCCAGCAGCTTAGGACTAGCGGGGGACTACGAGCAGTACTTC
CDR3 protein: CASSLGLAGDYEQYF

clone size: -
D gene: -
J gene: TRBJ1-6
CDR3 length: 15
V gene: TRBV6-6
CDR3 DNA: TGTGCCAGCAGTCAATCCAGCTCCTATAATTCACCCCTCCACTTT
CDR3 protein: CASSQSSSYNSPLHF

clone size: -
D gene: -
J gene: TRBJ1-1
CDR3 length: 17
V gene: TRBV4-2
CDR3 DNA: TGTGCCAGCAGCTTGGGACCCGGCCGGGGGGCGGGAACTGAAGCTTTCTTT
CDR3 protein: CASSLGPGRGAGTEAFF

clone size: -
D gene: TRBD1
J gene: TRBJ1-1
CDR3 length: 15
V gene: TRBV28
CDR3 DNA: TGTGCCAGCAGTGCGCCGGGACAGGGCAACGTTGAAGCTTTCTTT
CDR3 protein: CASSAPGQGNVEAFF

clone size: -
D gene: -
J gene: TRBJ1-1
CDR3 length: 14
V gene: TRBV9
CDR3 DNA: TGTGCCAGCAGCGTGGCGCCCCAGAACACTGAAGCTTTCTTT
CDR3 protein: CASSVAPQNTEAFF

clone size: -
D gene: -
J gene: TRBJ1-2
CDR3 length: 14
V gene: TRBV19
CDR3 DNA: TGTGCCAGTAGTATAGTCGGAGGGGACTATGGCTACACCTTC
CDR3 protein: CASSIVGGDYGYTF

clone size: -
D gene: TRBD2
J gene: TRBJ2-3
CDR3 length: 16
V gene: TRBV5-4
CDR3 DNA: TGTGCCAGCAGCTCCGGACTAGCGGGAGGTATAGATACGCAGTATTTT
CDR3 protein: CASSSGLAGGIDTQYF

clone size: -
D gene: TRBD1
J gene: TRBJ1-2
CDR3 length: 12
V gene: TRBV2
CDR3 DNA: TGTGCCACAAAACGCGGGACAGCTGGCTACACCTTC
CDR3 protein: CATKRGTAGYTF

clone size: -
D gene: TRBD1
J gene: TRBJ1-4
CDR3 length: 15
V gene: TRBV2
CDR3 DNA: TGTGCCAGCAGGGCGACAGGGAACGGTGGTGAAAAACTGTTTTTT
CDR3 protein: CASRATGNGGEKLFF

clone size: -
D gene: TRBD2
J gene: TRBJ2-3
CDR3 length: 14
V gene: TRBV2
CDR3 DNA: TGTGCCTGTATAGCGGGAGGGCGCACAGATACGCAGTATTTT
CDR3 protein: CACIAGGRTDTQYF

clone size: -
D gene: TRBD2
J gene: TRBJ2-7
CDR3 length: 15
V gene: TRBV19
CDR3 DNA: TGTGCCAGTAGCAGAAGCGGGAGGAGCTCCTACGAGCAGTACTTC
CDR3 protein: CASSRSGRSSYEQYF

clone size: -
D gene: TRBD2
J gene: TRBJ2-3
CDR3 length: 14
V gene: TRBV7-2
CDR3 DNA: TGTGCCAGCAGCTCTAGCGGGAGCGCAGATACGCAGTATTTT
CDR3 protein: CASSSSGSADTQYF

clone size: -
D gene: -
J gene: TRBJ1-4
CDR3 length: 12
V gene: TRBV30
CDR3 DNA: TGTGCCTGGAGCTGGGGTGGGGAAAAACTGTTTTTT
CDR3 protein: CAWSWGGEKLFF

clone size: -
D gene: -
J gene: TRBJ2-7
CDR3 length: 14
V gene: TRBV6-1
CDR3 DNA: TGTGCCAGCTCTTTTTTCGGCAACTCCTACGAGCAGTACTTC
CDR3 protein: CASSFFGNSYEQYF

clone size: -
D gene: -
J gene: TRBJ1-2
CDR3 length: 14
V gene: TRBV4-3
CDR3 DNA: TGCGCCAGCAGCCAAGAATCCGGGGGCTTTGGCTACACCTTC
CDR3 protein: CASSQESGGFGYTF

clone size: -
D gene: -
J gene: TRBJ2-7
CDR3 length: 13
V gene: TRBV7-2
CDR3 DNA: TGTGCCAGCAGCCTACGACAGGCGGGGGAGCAGTACTTC
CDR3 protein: CASSLRQAGEQYF

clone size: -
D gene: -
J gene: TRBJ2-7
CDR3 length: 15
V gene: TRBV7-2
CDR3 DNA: TGTGCCAGCAGCTGGGGGCAGGGAATATCCTCCGAGCAGTACTTC
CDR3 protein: CASSWGQGISSEQYF

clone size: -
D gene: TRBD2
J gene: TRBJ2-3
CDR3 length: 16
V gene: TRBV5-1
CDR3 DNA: TGCGCCAGCAGCCAGTTAGCGGGAGGTTCCACAGATACGCAGTATTTT
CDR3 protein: CASSQLAGGSTDTQYF

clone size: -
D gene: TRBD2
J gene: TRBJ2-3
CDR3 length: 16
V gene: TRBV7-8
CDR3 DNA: TGTGCCAGTACAATCCGGACTAGCGGGAGTAGAGATACGCAGTATTTT
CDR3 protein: CASTIRTSGSRDTQYF

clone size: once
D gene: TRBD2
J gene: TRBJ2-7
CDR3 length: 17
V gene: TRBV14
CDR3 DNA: TGTGCCAGCAGCCAAGGACTTAGCGGGAGGGTAACCTACGAGCAGTACTTC
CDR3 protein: CASSQGLSGRVTYEQYF

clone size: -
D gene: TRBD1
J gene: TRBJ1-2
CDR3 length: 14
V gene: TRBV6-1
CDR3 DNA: TGTGCCAGCACTGAGACAGGGGCTCGCTTTGGCTACACCTTC
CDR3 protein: CASTETGARFGYTF

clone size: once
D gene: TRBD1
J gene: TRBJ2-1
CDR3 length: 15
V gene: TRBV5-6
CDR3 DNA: TGTGCCAGCAGCTTCGACAGGGTACACTACAATGAGCAGTTCTTC
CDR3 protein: CASSFDRVHYNEQFF

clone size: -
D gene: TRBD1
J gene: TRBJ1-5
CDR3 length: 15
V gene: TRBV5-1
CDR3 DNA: TGCGCCAGCAGCCCGGAAGGACAGGGGTTTCAGCCCCAGCATTTT
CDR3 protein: CASSPEGQGFQPQHF

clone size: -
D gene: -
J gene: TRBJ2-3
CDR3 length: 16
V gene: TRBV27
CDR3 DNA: TGTGCCAGCAGTTTCACGGACACCGAGGGTGCAGATACGCAGTATTTT
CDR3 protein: CASSFTDTEGADTQYF

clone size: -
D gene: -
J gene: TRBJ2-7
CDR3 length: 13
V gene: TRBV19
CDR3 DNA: TGTGCCAGTAGTATAGTGGGTCCGGGGGAGCAGTACTTC
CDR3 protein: CASSIVGPGEQYF

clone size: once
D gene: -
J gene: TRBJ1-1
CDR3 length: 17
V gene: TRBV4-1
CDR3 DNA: TGCGCCAGCAGCCCATTACCTCCGAGGGCTACCAACACTGAAGCTTTCTTT
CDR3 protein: CASSPLPPRATNTEAFF

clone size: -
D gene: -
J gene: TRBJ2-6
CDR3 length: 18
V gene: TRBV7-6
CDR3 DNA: TGTGCCAGCAGCCCTGCGGGACAGTTTCTCTCTGGGGCCAACGTCCTGACTTTC
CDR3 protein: CASSPAGQFLSGANVLTF

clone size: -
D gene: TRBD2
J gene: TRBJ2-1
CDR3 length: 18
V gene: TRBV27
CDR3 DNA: TGTGCCAGCAGTTTATCGGGGACTAGCGCCACGAAAAACAATGAGCAGTTCTTC
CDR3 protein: CASSLSGTSATKNNEQFF

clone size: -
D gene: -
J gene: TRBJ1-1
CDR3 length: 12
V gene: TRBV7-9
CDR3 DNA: TGTGCCAGCAGCTTAGGGTACACTGAAGCTTTCTTT
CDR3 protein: CASSLGYTEAFF

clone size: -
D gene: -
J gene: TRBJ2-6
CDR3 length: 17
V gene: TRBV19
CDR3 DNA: TGTGCCAGTAGTGGATTCACGACACAAAGTCGGGCCAACGTCCTGACTTTC
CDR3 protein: CASSGFTTQSRANVLTF

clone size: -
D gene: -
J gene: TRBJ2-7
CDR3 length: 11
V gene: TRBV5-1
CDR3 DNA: TGCGCCAGCAGCAATACCTACGAGCAGTACTTC
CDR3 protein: CASSNTYEQYF

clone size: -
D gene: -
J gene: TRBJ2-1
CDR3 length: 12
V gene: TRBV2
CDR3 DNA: TGTGCCAGCAGTCGACTTAGCAATGAGCAGTTCTTC
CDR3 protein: CASSRLSNEQFF

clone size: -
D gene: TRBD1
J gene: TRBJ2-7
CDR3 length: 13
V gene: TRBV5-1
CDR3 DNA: TGCGCCAGCAGAAGACAGGGCCCCTACGAGCAGTACTTC
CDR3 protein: CASRRQGPYEQYF

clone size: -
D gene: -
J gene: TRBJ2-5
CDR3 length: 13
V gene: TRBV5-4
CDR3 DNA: TGTGCCAGCAGCTTGTCGGTACAAGAGACCCAGTACTTC
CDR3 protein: CASSLSVQETQYF

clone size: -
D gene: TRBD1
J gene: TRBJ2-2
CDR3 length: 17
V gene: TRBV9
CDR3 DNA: TGTGCCAGCAGCGTAGGCGACAGGGGGCGTATAAACGGGGAGCTGTTTTTT
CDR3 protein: CASSVGDRGRINGELFF

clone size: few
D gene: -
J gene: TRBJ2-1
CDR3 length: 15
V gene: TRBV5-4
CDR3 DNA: TGTGCCAGCAGCCTAACACAGGGACCCTACAATGAGCAGTTCTTC
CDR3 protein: CASSLTQGPYNEQFF

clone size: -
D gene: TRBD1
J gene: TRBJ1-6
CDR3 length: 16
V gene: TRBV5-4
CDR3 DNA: TGCGCCAGCAGCCAAAACCCGGGACAGGGATATTCACCCCTCCACTTT
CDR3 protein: CASSQNPGQGYSPLHF

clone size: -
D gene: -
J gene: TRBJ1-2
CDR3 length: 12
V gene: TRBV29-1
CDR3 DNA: TGCAGCGTTACGCAGGGAGGGGATGGCTACACCTTC
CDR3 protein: CSVTQGGDGYTF

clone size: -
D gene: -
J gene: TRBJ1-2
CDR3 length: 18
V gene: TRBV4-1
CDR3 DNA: TGCGCCAGCAGCCAAGACGCGCAGCGATCTAGAAGGGTTCCGGGCTACACCTTC
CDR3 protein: CASSQDAQRSRRVPGYTF

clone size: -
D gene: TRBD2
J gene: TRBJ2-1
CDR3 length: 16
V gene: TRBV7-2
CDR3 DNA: TGTGCCAGCAGCCCGTACTTAGCGGGAGGATTGAATGAGCAGTTCTTC
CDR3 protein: CASSPYLAGGLNEQFF

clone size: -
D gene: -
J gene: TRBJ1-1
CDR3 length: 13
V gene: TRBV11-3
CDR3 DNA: TGTGCCAGCAGCTTGACGGGTATCGCTGAAGCTTTCTTT
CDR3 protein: CASSLTGIAEAFF

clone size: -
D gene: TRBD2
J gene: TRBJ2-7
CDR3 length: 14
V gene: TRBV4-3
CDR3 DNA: TGCGCCAGCAGCCCGGGGACTAGAAACTACGAGCAGTACTTC
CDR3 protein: CASSPGTRNYEQYF

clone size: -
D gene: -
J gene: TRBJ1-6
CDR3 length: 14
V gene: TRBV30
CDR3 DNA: TGTGCCTGGAGTGTCCGGGCTAATAATTCACCCCTCCACTTT
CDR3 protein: CAWSVRANNSPLHF

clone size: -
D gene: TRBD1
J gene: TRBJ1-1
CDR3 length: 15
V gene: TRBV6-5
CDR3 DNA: TGTGCCAGCAGGGACAGGGAATTTAGCTCTTCTGGAGCTTTCTTT
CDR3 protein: CASRDREFSSSGAFF

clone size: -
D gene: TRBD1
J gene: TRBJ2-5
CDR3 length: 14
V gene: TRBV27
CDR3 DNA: TGTGCCAGCAGTTGGACAGGGGGCAGGGAGACCCAGTACTTC
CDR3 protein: CASSWTGGRETQYF

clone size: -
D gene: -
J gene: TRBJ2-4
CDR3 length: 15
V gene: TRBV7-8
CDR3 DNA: TGTGCCAGCAGCCATCCGAGGACTGGTAAAAACATTCAGTACTTC
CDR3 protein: CASSHPRTGKNIQYF

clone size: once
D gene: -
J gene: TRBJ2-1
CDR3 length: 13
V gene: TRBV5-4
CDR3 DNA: TGTGCCAGCAGCTTGGGAAGGCGCAATGAGCAGTTCTTC
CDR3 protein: CASSLGRRNEQFF